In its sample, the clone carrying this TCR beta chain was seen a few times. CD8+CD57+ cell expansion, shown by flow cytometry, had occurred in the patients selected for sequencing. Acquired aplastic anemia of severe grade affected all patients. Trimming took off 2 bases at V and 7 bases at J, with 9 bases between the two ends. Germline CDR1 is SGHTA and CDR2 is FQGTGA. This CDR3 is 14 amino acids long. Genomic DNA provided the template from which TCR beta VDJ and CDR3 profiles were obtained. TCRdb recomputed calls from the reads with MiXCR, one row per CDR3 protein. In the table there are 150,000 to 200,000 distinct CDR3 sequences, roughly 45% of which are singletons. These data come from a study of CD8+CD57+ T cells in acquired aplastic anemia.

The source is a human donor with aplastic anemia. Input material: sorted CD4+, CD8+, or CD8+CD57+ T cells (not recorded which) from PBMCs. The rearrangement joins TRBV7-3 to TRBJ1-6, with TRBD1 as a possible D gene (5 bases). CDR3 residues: CASSLGGSNSPLHF. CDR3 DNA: TGTGCCAGCAGCTTAGGGGGTTCGAATTCACCCCTCCACTTT. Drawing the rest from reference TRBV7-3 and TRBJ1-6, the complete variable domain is GAGVSQTPSNKVTEKGKYVELRCDPISGHTALYWYRQSLGQGPEFLIYFQGTGAADDSGLPNDRFFAVRPEGSVSTLKIQRTERGDSAVYLCASSLGGSNSPLHFGNGTRLTVT.